This TCR beta chain comes out of a study of T cells in localized non-small cell lung cancer. Sequencing was performed with immunoSEQ multiplex PCR; in TCRdb, only in-frame clones are kept and a portion is missing. The sample has 950 to 1,500 clones, roughly 23% seen once. Comments on this clone: What it binds is not known.

Broader study findings: The greatest T cell clonality was found in uninvolved adjacent lung (higher than in tumor).

Germline-derived CDR1 and CDR2 are KGHSH and LQKENI. V was shortened by 3 bases and J by 0 bases, with 12 bases between the two germline ends. CDR3 length: 15 amino acids. Free of atypia, the adjacent lung was collected at least 2 cm away from the tumor margin. This receptor was identified in a woman between 35 and 70 years old with stage I squamous cell lung carcinoma. The gene calls are TRBV18 and TRBJ2-7; perhaps D is TRBD1 or TRBD2 (5 bases each). Material: normal lung tissue next to the tumor, obtained before any cancer treatment. The chain's CDR3 is CASSPGTGSSYEQYF. The CDR3, as DNA: TGTGCCAGCTCACCGGGGACGGGTAGCTCCTACGAGCAGTACTTC.